These 31 T cell receptor beta chains were sequenced from one sample in a study of control samples from healthy donors and cancer patients. Libraries were prepared by immunoSEQ multiplex PCR; TCRdb keeps only in-frame clonotypes and omits some of them. The sample includes roughly 150,000 clones, roughly 93% of them seen just once. The specimen sequenced was blood. The receptors shown here come from a man between 18 and 29 years old in good health.

Regarding this clone: At one of its ends the junction is not consistent with the germline gene, which may arise from a read error. The V and J genes are TRBV7-7 and TRBJ2-3; D is unresolved. Germline V gives CDR1 SSHAT, CDR2 FNYEAQ (reference sequence). This CDR3 has 13 residues. CDR3 residues: CASSASNADTQYF. The CDR3 bases are TGTGCTAGCAGCGCGAGCAACGCAGATACGCAGTATTTT.

This chain uses TRBV3-1 (or the pseudogene TRBV3-2) with TRBJ1-5; D not certain. V was shortened by 0 bases and J by 3 bases, with 9 bases between the two germline ends. The CDR3 is made up of 15 amino acids. Germline V gene lookup returns CDR1 LGHDT and CDR2 YNNKEL (reference sequence). The CDR3 loop reads CASSQDLRDNQPQHF. The CDR3 DNA reads TGTGCCAGCAGCCAAGATCTGAGGGACAATCAGCCCCAGCATTTT.

This clone was seen repeatedly, ten times or more. This sequence joins TRBV4-2 and TRBJ2-6; no definite D call. In germline, CDR1 is LGHNA, CDR2 YNFKEQ. The CDR3 runs to 16 residues. The V and J ends lost 0 bases and 0 bases respectively, with 6 bases between them. The CDR3 here is CASSQDTSSGANVLTF. CDR3 sequence (DNA): TGTGCCAGCAGCCAAGATACCAGCTCTGGGGCCAACGTCCTGACTTTC.

This clone appeared once. The chain links TRBV18 to TRBJ1-1; 11 nucleotides match TRBD1. This CDR3 is 16 amino acids long. J lost 5 bases, V lost 4 bases, and 9 bases had no gene match. Germline V lookup: CDR1 KGHSH, CDR2 LQKENI. The CDR3 spells CASSLGQGAGGTEAFF. The CDR3 DNA is TGTGCCAGCTCACTCGGACAGGGGGCGGGAGGTACTGAAGCTTTCTTT.

The V gene is TRBV7-3, the J gene TRBJ2-3; D call uncertain. Germline V CDR1 and CDR2: SGHTA, FQGTGA. The CDR3 extends over 13 amino acids. V lost 4 bases to trimming and J lost 4 bases, with 9 bases between them. The CDR3: CASSSTHPDTQYF. In DNA, the CDR3 is TGTGCCAGCAGCTCCACTCACCCAGATACGCAGTATTTT.

This chain links TRBV19 with TRBJ2-1; TRBD1 might be the D (5 bases). This CDR3 is built from 16 residues. The V end lost 1 base, the J end lost 3 bases, and 13 bases lay between the germline ends. Germline-derived CDR1 and CDR2 are LNHDA and SQIVND (reference sequence). In DNA form, the CDR3 reads TGTGCCAGTAGTATAGGGACAAAGCATTACTACAATGAGCAGTTCTTC. Translated: CASSIGTKHYYNEQFF.

This sequence joins TRBV6-5 and TRBJ1-1; maybe TRBD1 (5 bases). The V and J ends lost 6 bases and 1 base respectively, with 12 bases between them. The CDR3 totals 14 residues. Germline CDR1 MNHEY, CDR2 SVGAGI. CDR3 region: CASSLRAQNTEAFF. The CDR3 DNA follows: TGTGCCAGCAGCCTCAGGGCCCAGAACACTGAAGCTTTCTTT.

The rearrangement joins TRBV7-3 to TRBJ1-2; perhaps TRBD1 as D (5 bases). The CDR3 sequence is 17 residues long. Between the trimmed V and J ends, which lost 5 bases and 8 bases, there was a span of 27 bases. Germline CDR1 SGHTA, CDR2 FQGTGA. CDR3 loop: CASSPPTSTKRAGGYTF. CDR3 DNA: TGTGCCAGCAGCCCGCCGACCTCCACGAAGAGGGCAGGGGGCTACACCTTC.

V gene TRBV12-5 combines with J gene TRBJ2-7; D unclear. Trimming took off 1 base at V and 3 bases at J, with 1 base between the two ends. This CDR3 is built from 11 residues. From germline, CDR1 is LGHNT and CDR2 FRNRAP. The CDR3 here is CASGLDYEQYF. The DNA of the CDR3 is TGTGCTAGTGGTTTGGACTACGAGCAGTACTTC.

This clone came up a few times. The genes are TRBV28 and TRBJ1-1; D gene unclear. The V end was cut by 6 bases, the J end by 0 bases, with 14 bases between. CDR1 is MDHEN, CDR2 SYDVKM, per germline. This CDR3 region has 15 residues. In DNA, the CDR3 is TGTGCCAGCAGCCTTGGTGTTGGGTTGAACACTGAAGCTTTCTTT. This sequence encodes CASSLGVGLNTEAFF.

The chain has TRBV7-9 and TRBJ2-7; a possible D gene is TRBD2 (5 bases). This CDR3 region has 13 residues. Per germline, CDR1 SEHNR and CDR2 FQNEAQ (reference sequence). The germline V and J ends were trimmed by 8 bases and 4 bases, with 15 bases remaining between them. CDR3 residues: CASGYGGEYEQYF. The CDR3 nucleotides are TGTGCCAGCGGCTACGGAGGCGAATACGAGCAGTACTTC. Supplemented by reference TRBV7-9 and TRBJ2-7, the full variable domain reads DTGVSQNPRHKITKRGQNVTFRCDPISEHNRLYWYRQTLGQGPEFLTYFQNEAQLEKSRLLSDRFSAERPKGSFSTLEIQRTEQGDSAMYLCASGYGGEYEQYFGPGTRLTVT.

The chain has TRBV30 and TRBJ2-1, with a possible D match to TRBD2 (5 bases). Germline CDR1 and CDR2: GTSNPN and SVGIG (reference sequence). CDR3 size: 15 residues. Trimming pared 3 bases from V and 3 bases from J, leaving 15 bases between. Here the CDR3 reads CAWSGDVPLYNEQFF. CDR3 nucleotide sequence: TGTGCCTGGAGCGGGGATGTCCCGCTCTACAATGAGCAGTTCTTC.

This clone appeared once. V is TRBV12-5 and J is TRBJ2-3, with D maybe TRBD2 (6 bases). Germline V gene data show CDR1 as LGHNT and CDR2 as FRNRAP. V was pared by 3 bases and J by 3 bases, with 16 bases between. The CDR3 has 16 amino acids. DNA for the CDR3: TGTGCTAGTGGTTTTGACCCCGCGGGGCTTACAGATACGCAGTATTTT. This gives the protein CASGFDPAGLTDTQYF.

The genes are TRBV27 and TRBJ1-2, with a tentative D call TRBD1 (5 bases). Germline V gene sequence: CDR1 MNHEY, CDR2 SMNVEV (reference sequence). The CDR3 has 16 amino acids. V lost 3 bases and J 2 bases, leaving 16 bases between the germline ends. CDR3: CASSFFPPGENYGYTF. Written as DNA, the CDR3 is TGTGCCAGCAGTTTCTTCCCACCGGGGGAAAACTATGGCTACACCTTC.

The chain employs TRBV4-2 and TRBJ1-4; D remains unclear. The germline gives CDR1 LGHNA, CDR2 YNFKEQ. The CDR3 is 15 residues long. V was pared by 4 bases and J by 2 bases, with 11 bases between. In DNA, the CDR3 is TGTGCCAGCAGCCGATGGAGGAGGACTAATGAAAAACTGTTTTTT. This translates into CASSRWRRTNEKLFF.

The V call is TRBV27, the J call TRBJ2-2; no clear D gene. Germline V gene data show CDR1 as MNHEY and CDR2 as SMNVEV (reference sequence). This CDR3 contains 12 residues. V was cut by 5 bases and J by 10 bases, with 11 bases left in between. CDR3 nucleotide sequence: TGTGCCAGCAGTCCCTTGGGATCGGAGCTGTTTTTT. Its translation is CASSPLGSELFF.

The V and J genes are TRBV19 and TRBJ2-7, with TRBD2 identical over 10 bases. V shed 5 bases and J 2 bases; nucleotides not matched to a gene: 6. This CDR3 contains 15 residues. Per germline, CDR1 LNHDA and CDR2 SQIVND (reference sequence). The CDR3 protein is CASSPGLAVAYEQYF. CDR3 DNA sequence: TGTGCCAGTAGTCCCGGACTAGCGGTCGCCTACGAGCAGTACTTC.

This rearrangement joins TRBV7-6 to TRBJ2-3, with a possible D match to TRBD2 (5 bases). Germline CDR1 is SGHVS and CDR2 is FNYEAQ. Between the trimmed V and J ends, which lost 2 bases and 10 bases, there was a span of 19 bases. This CDR3 is built from 15 residues. In DNA, the CDR3 is TGTGCCAGCAGCTTATCATATCTGGGGAGATCTCCGCAGTATTTT. It encodes CASSLSYLGRSPQYF.

This chain uses TRBV6-6 with TRBJ2-7, with D unclear. Germline assignment: CDR1 MNHNY and CDR2 SVGAGI (reference sequence). Between the trimmed V and J ends, which lost 0 bases and 6 bases, there was a span of 3 bases. The CDR3 runs to 11 residues. The CDR3 DNA follows: TGTGCCAGCAGTTACTCGACCGAGCAGTACTTC. This gives the protein CASSYSTEQYF.

This chain connects TRBV18 to TRBJ1-2, with a tentative D call TRBD1 (6 bases). CDR3 length equals 16 residues. Trimming stripped 4 bases from V and 3 bases from J, with 18 bases between. Germline CDR1 is KGHSH and CDR2 is LQKENI. The CDR3 region is CASSRPGGGRDYGYTF. Written as DNA, the CDR3 is TGTGCCAGCTCACGGCCTGGGGGGGGCAGAGACTATGGCTACACCTTC.

This chain links TRBV7-2 with TRBJ1-6, with TRBD1 matching over 9 bases. Germline V CDR1 and CDR2: SGHTA, FQGNSA. The CDR3 loop spans 15 amino acids. With 5 bases clipped from V and 7 bases from J, the junction kept 6 bases outside the gene matches. Here the CDR3 DNA reads TGTGCCAGCAGCGCAACCGGGACAGGGAATTCACCCCTCCACTTT. Its translation: CASSATGTGNSPLHF.

The chain joins TRBV7-2 to TRBJ1-4; possibly TRBD1 for D (5 bases). The CDR3 is made up of 14 amino acids. Germline CDR1 SGHTA, CDR2 FQGNSA. V lost 3 bases, J lost 7 bases, and 12 bases lay in between. CDR3 nucleotides: TGTGCCAGCAGCTTTAATGGTGGGGGTGAAAAACTGTTTTTT. Amino acids: CASSFNGGGEKLFF.

The chain combines TRBV11-2 with TRBJ1-1, with D unresolved. V lost 1 base and J 3 bases, leaving 6 bases between the germline ends. Germline loops: CDR1 SGHAT, CDR2 FQNNGV. The CDR3 contains 13 residues. The CDR3 nucleotides are TGTGCCAGCAGCTTAGTAGGGTACACTGAAGCTTTCTTT. It yields the protein CASSLVGYTEAFF.

The chain links TRBV5-1 to TRBJ1-1, with 7 bases aligning to TRBD1. The V gene end was trimmed by 3 bases and the J gene end by 3 bases; junction bases not matched to a gene: 8. The germline V gene has CDR1 SGHRS and CDR2 YFSETQ. This CDR3 comprises 15 residues. CDR3: CASSSWDSDYTEAFF. DNA of the CDR3: TGCGCCAGCAGCTCGTGGGACAGCGACTACACTGAAGCTTTCTTT.

The chain uses TRBV30 and TRBJ1-5, with a tentative D call TRBD1 (5 bases). CDR1 and CDR2 from the germline V gene are GTSNPN and SVGIG (reference sequence). The ends were cut back, 1 base at V and 3 bases at J, with 10 bases in the middle. The CDR3 loop spans 14 amino acids. This chain's CDR3 is CAWSAGGPNQPQHF. DNA for the CDR3: TGTGCCTGGAGTGCGGGGGGTCCCAATCAGCCCCAGCATTTT.

The CDR3 DNA sequence: TGTGCCAGCAGTTTACAGGGGGCGGCGGATACGCAGTATTTT. It translates to CASSLQGAADTQYF. The genes are TRBV27 and TRBJ2-3; 8 bases map to TRBD1. Germline V gene lookup returns CDR1 MNHEY and CDR2 SMNVEV (reference sequence). The CDR3 is made up of 14 amino acids. V lost 2 bases and J lost 6; bases outside the gene matches: 4.

V is TRBV4-1 and J is TRBJ1-5; D not resolved. The V and J ends lost 4 bases and 5 bases respectively, with 15 bases between them. CDR1 is MGHRA and CDR2 is YSYEKL in the germline V gene. There are 15 residues in the CDR3. This chain's CDR3 is CASSRREPGDQPQHF. The DNA for the CDR3 is TGCGCCAGCAGCCGCCGGGAGCCCGGGGATCAGCCCCAGCATTTT.

The rearrangement joins TRBV9 to TRBJ1-6; D is perhaps TRBD1 (5 bases). This CDR3 is built from 15 residues. Trimming pared 3 bases from V and 9 bases from J, leaving 16 bases between. Looked up from germline, CDR1 is SGDLS and CDR2 is YYNGEE. CDR3 coding DNA: TGTGCCAGCAGCGACACCGGGACTCCGCTTTCACCCCTCCACTTT. Its protein product is CASSDTGTPLSPLHF.

V gene TRBV29-1 combines with J gene TRBJ1-3; 9 bases agree with TRBD1. V trimming: 5 bases; J trimming: 2 bases; junction bases outside the gene matches: 4. CDR1 is SQVTM and CDR2 is ANQGSEA in the germline V gene. This CDR3 has 14 residues. The CDR3 reads CSVLRDRAGNTIYF. The CDR3 coding sequence is TGCAGCGTTTTGCGGGACAGGGCTGGAAACACCATATATTTT.

The sample holds one count of this clone. This chain uses TRBV11-3 with TRBJ2-2, with TRBD2 matching over 11 bases. This CDR3 is built from 13 residues. The V and J ends lost 5 bases and 13 bases, in that order; junction bases with no gene match: 6. Germline CDR1 and CDR2: SGHNT and YENEEA. DNA of the CDR3: TGTGCCAGCAGCGAAGTAGCGGGAGGGCGGCTGTTTTTT. It codes for CASSEVAGGRLFF.

This clone was detected only a few times. This chain connects TRBV10-3 to TRBJ2-5, with TRBD2 as a possible D gene (7 bases). This CDR3 comprises 14 residues. Between the trimmed V and J ends, which lost 7 bases and 1 base, there was a span of 13 bases. CDR1 is ENHRY, CDR2 SYGVKD, per germline. The CDR3 protein is CAINKGGGQETQYF. The CDR3 bases are TGTGCCATCAATAAGGGAGGGGGCCAAGAGACCCAGTACTTC.